This T cell receptor beta chain was profiled in a study of blood T cell repertoires in COVID-19. The overall study: Whether acute or convalescent, the COVID-19 samples came from the United States, Italy and Spain. T cells, B-cell-depleted T cells, or PBMCs provided the cDNA or gDNA that served as material.

Sequenced by immunoSEQ multiplex PCR; TCRdb stores in-frame clones only, minus some. The sample includes 85,000 to 100,000 clones, around 84% of them seen just once. V was pared by 1 base and J by 6 bases, with 10 bases between. The CDR3 spans 13 residues. In germline, CDR1 is LGHDT, CDR2 YNNKEL (reference sequence). The clonotype was recovered from a woman aged 55-69 years in a cohort sampled during active or convalescent COVID-19. Sequenced material: peripheral blood. This chain uses TRBV3-1 (or the pseudogene TRBV3-2) with TRBJ2-7; no reliable D call. This CDR3 is CASSQGRVREQYF. The CDR3 bases are TGTGCCAGCAGCCAAGGCCGGGTTCGCGAGCAGTACTTC.